This passage covers 5 T cell receptor beta chains from one sample sequenced in a study of blood T cell repertoires in COVID-19. Libraries were prepared by immunoSEQ multiplex PCR; TCRdb keeps only in-frame clonotypes and omits some of them. The sample lists 400,000 to 550,000 clones, 70% to 90% occurring once. Sequenced input: PBMCs or T cells enriched from blood (not recorded which). Every receptor here comes from a woman under 30 with acute COVID-19.

The J gene is TRBJ1-2, the V gene TRBV2; 7 nucleotides line up with TRBD1. The CDR3 loop spans 12 amino acids. The ends lost 10 bases at V and 2 bases at J; junction bases unmatched: 4. Per the germline V gene, CDR1 is SNHLY and CDR2 is FYNNEI. The CDR3 DNA sequence: TGTGCCACCGGGGGACAGAACTATGGCTACACCTTC. Its protein product is CATGGQNYGYTF.

Comment on this clone: This sample includes further DNA sequences coding for the same CDR3. The chain carries TRBV4-3 and TRBJ2-7; D gene unclear. V lost 1 base and J lost 2, with 12 bases in between. Germline V gene data show CDR1 as LGHNA and CDR2 as YSLEER. This CDR3 region has 15 residues. CDR3 coding DNA: TGCGCCAGCAGCCAAGGGCAGCAGGTACCCTACGAGCAGTACTTC. It is translated as CASSQGQQVPYEQYF.

This clone was recorded only once. The V call is TRBV5-1, the J call TRBJ2-3, with a tentative D call TRBD2 (7 bases). V was clipped by 2 bases and J by 1 base, with 20 bases between them. This CDR3 contains 18 residues. The germline CDR1 and CDR2 sequences are SGHRS and YFSETQ. The CDR3 sequence is CASSFGQRGQRGTDTQYF. In nucleotides, the CDR3 is TGCGCCAGCAGCTTCGGCCAGCGGGGACAACGGGGCACAGATACGCAGTATTTT.

The CDR3: CASKPGTSVAKQETQYF. As DNA, the CDR3 is TGTGCCAGCAAACCCGGGACTAGCGTCGCGAAACAAGAGACCCAGTACTTC. The rearrangement uses TRBV7-4 and TRBJ2-5; 10 bases are shared with TRBD2. Germline V gene sequence: CDR1 SGHVT, CDR2 SQSDAQ. Unmatched junction bases numbered 13, after V lost 7 bases and J lost 2 bases. The CDR3 has 17 amino acids.

The chain couples TRBV18 to TRBJ2-2; no reliable D call. Germline V gives CDR1 KGHSH, CDR2 LQKENI. The CDR3 covers 18 residues. V lost 4 bases and J lost 0, with 18 bases in between. The CDR3 loop reads CASSREVNQLTNTGELFF. CDR3 DNA: TGTGCCAGCTCACGCGAGGTCAACCAGCTTACGAACACCGGGGAGCTGTTTTTT.